The source of this TCR beta chain is a study of T cell repertoires in cytomegalovirus infection. A remark on this clonotype: What it binds is not known. Relative to the germline gene, one junction end is altered; a read error may explain this.

CDR1 and CDR2 (germline): SGHVS, FNYEAQ. The CDR3 has 18 amino acids. TCRdb fed the reads into MiXCR, producing one record per CDR3 protein. The sample has approximately 83,000 distinct CDR3 sequences, around 25% seen once. The chain uses TRBV7-6 and TRBJ2-1; D is perhaps TRBD2 (6 bases). This sequence originates from a human donor in good health (CMV status not recorded). Some clones in this sample may be carry-over from other donors' samples. The sample here was CD8+ T cells from cultured PBMCs, taken from culture after CMV antigen stimulation. In DNA form, the CDR3 reads TGTGCTAGCAGCTTAGCGGTTCTCGGAGCGAAGGCTGAAAATGAGCAGTTCTTC. The encoded protein is CASSLAVLGAKAENEQFF.